This section outlines one TCR beta chain sequence together with its context. CDR3 length equals 15 residues. Trimming removed 0 bases from V and 4 bases from J, with 12 bases in between. Germline assignment: CDR1 SEHNR and CDR2 FQNEAQ (reference sequence). The record originates from a study of blood T cell repertoires in COVID-19. Original data processing: Nucleated cell number was recorded as an estimate derived from reference gene primer amplification. The method was immunoSEQ multiplex PCR; TCRdb's version includes in-frame clones alone and lacks a portion of them. The V and J calls and clone size are taken from that table; D and trimming were inferred from the DNA. The sample yields around 94,000 clones, around 90% seen once.

V gene TRBV7-9 combines with J gene TRBJ1-2, with D possibly TRBD1 on 5 matching bases. Sequenced material: peripheral blood. The receptor was isolated from a man younger than 35 with acute or convalescent COVID-19. DNA of the CDR3: TGTGCCAGCAGCTTAGCAGGGGCGCTCAGCTATGGCTACACCTTC. Amino acids: CASSLAGALSYGYTF.